These T cell receptor beta chains were read from a single sample in a study of T cell repertoires in cytomegalovirus infection. From the reads, TCRdb called clonotypes with MiXCR, one entry per CDR3 protein. The table lists 680,000 or so distinct CDR3 sequences, around a third of them singletons. Antigens for these TCRs are unknown. The sample was cultured PBMCs, taken from culture after CMV antigen stimulation. The receptors originated from a human donor in good health (CMV status not recorded). Some clones in this sample may be carry-over from other donors' samples. Each CDR3 is given with its conserved first and last residue. The order of the fields is clone size, J gene, D gene, V gene, CDR3 protein, CDR3 DNA. The D gene is left open where the match is weak. Clone sizes are given selectively: once, few, many, or a class where the clone is expanded.

clone_size: NA
j_call: TRBJ1-4
d_call: TRBD1
v_call: TRBV12-3/TRBV12-4
cdr3_aa: CASSHLTGWEKLFF
cdr3_nt: TGTGCCAGCAGCCATCTGACAGGGTGGGAAAAACTGTTTTTT

clone_size: NA
j_call: TRBJ1-3
d_call: NA
v_call: TRBV7-6
cdr3_aa: CASSLGTRHAGNTIYF
cdr3_nt: TGTGCCAGCAGCTTAGGAACACGACACGCTGGAAACACCATATATTTT

clone_size: NA
j_call: TRBJ2-7
d_call: NA
v_call: TRBV23-1
cdr3_aa: CASSRAPGEQYF
cdr3_nt: TGCGCCAGCAGTCGCGCTCCCGGGGAGCAGTACTTC

clone_size: NA
j_call: TRBJ2-1
d_call: NA
v_call: TRBV29-1
cdr3_aa: CSVRGGDEQFF
cdr3_nt: TGCAGCGTTCGAGGAGGGGATGAGCAGTTCTTC

clone_size: NA
j_call: TRBJ1-2
d_call: NA
v_call: TRBV20-1
cdr3_aa: CSASRGPQGPTTF
cdr3_nt: TGCAGTGCTAGTAGGGGCCCGCAGGGACCTACCACCTTC

clone_size: NA
j_call: TRBJ2-1
d_call: NA
v_call: TRBV20-1
cdr3_aa: CSARRGISSYNEQFF
cdr3_nt: TGCAGTGCTAGAAGGGGAATTAGCTCCTACAATGAGCAGTTCTTC

clone_size: many
j_call: TRBJ2-7
d_call: NA
v_call: TRBV7-8
cdr3_aa: CASRSSWGGSYEQYF
cdr3_nt: TGTGCCAGCAGGTCCTCGTGGGGAGGATCCTACGAGCAGTACTTC

clone_size: NA
j_call: TRBJ1-6
d_call: NA
v_call: TRBV2
cdr3_aa: CASSTQGYGDSPLHF
cdr3_nt: TGTGCCAGCAGTACCCAAGGGTACGGAGATTCACCCCTCCACTTT

clone_size: NA
j_call: TRBJ1-5
d_call: TRBD1
v_call: TRBV6-1
cdr3_aa: CASSVERFRQTGATGSQHF
cdr3_nt: TGTGCCAGCAGTGTCGAGAGGTTTAGGCAGACAGGGGCGACAGGGAGCCAGCATTTT

clone_size: NA
j_call: TRBJ2-3
d_call: NA
v_call: TRBV7-9
cdr3_aa: CASSLEPSGTLGDTQYF
cdr3_nt: TGTGCCAGCAGCTTAGAACCCTCAGGGACCTTGGGAGATACGCAGTATTTT

clone_size: NA
j_call: TRBJ2-5
d_call: NA
v_call: TRBV7-9
cdr3_aa: CASSPQWSFPTQYF
cdr3_nt: TGTGCCAGCAGCCCCCAGTGGTCATTTCCGACCCAGTACTTC

clone_size: NA
j_call: TRBJ1-4
d_call: TRBD1
v_call: TRBV20-1
cdr3_aa: CSIERGRTNEKLFF
cdr3_nt: TGCAGTATAGAGAGGGGGCGTACTAATGAAAAACTGTTTTTT

clone_size: NA
j_call: TRBJ2-7
d_call: TRBD1
v_call: TRBV7-6
cdr3_aa: CASSRTQGADEQYF
cdr3_nt: TGTGCCAGCAGCCGCACGCAGGGGGCAGACGAGCAGTACTTC

clone_size: few
j_call: TRBJ2-7
d_call: TRBD1
v_call: TRBV7-9
cdr3_aa: CASSFGTVPREQYF
cdr3_nt: TGTGCCAGCAGCTTCGGGACAGTGCCTAGGGAGCAGTACTTC

clone_size: NA
j_call: TRBJ2-1
d_call: NA
v_call: TRBV29-1
cdr3_aa: CSVEDPMGGRYNEQFF
cdr3_nt: TGCAGCGTTGAAGATCCGATGGGAGGAAGGTACAATGAGCAGTTCTTC

clone_size: few
j_call: TRBJ1-1
d_call: TRBD1
v_call: TRBV6-1
cdr3_aa: CASRVQGHTEAFF
cdr3_nt: TGTGCCAGCAGGGTACAGGGGCACACTGAAGCTTTCTTT

clone_size: NA
j_call: TRBJ1-4
d_call: NA
v_call: TRBV4-1
cdr3_aa: CASSQGAAPNEKLFF
cdr3_nt: TGCGCCAGCAGCCAAGGGGCGGCCCCTAATGAAAAACTGTTTTTT

clone_size: few
j_call: TRBJ2-1
d_call: NA
v_call: TRBV4-1
cdr3_aa: CASSQGVLSSYNEQFF
cdr3_nt: TGCGCCAGCAGCCAAGGGGTCCTAAGCTCCTACAATGAGCAGTTCTTC

clone_size: NA
j_call: TRBJ2-5
d_call: TRBD2
v_call: TRBV5-1
cdr3_aa: CASSLSPAGVEETQYF
cdr3_nt: TGCGCCAGCAGCTTGTCTCCAGCGGGGGTAGAAGAGACCCAGTACTTC

clone_size: NA
j_call: TRBJ1-5
d_call: NA
v_call: TRBV19
cdr3_aa: CASSIVNQPQHF
cdr3_nt: TGTGCCAGTAGTATCGTCAATCAGCCCCAGCATTTT

clone_size: few
j_call: TRBJ2-3
d_call: NA
v_call: TRBV12-3/TRBV12-4
cdr3_aa: CASSKTSTDTQYF
cdr3_nt: TGTGCCAGCAGTAAGACTAGCACAGATACGCAGTATTTT

clone_size: NA
j_call: TRBJ2-7
d_call: NA
v_call: TRBV28
cdr3_aa: CASSLEALRVYEQYF
cdr3_nt: TGTGCCAGCAGTTTAGAGGCTCTCAGGGTTTACGAGCAGTACTTC

clone_size: few
j_call: TRBJ2-2
d_call: NA
v_call: TRBV7-6
cdr3_aa: CASSLEGQPNTGELFF
cdr3_nt: TGTGCCAGCAGCTTAGAAGGACAACCGAACACCGGGGAGCTGTTTTTT

clone_size: few
j_call: TRBJ2-1
d_call: NA
v_call: TRBV19
cdr3_aa: CASSKDVGDYNEQFF
cdr3_nt: TGTGCCAGTAGTAAGGACGTCGGGGACTACAATGAGCAGTTCTTC

clone_size: few
j_call: TRBJ2-1
d_call: TRBD1
v_call: TRBV19
cdr3_aa: CASRTGTNEQFF
cdr3_nt: TGTGCCAGCCGGACAGGGACGAATGAGCAGTTCTTC

clone_size: NA
j_call: TRBJ2-7
d_call: NA
v_call: TRBV4-2
cdr3_aa: CASSQDNTGRAQQYF
cdr3_nt: TGTGCCAGCAGCCAAGATAATACGGGACGAGCACAGCAGTACTTC

clone_size: NA
j_call: TRBJ2-7
d_call: NA
v_call: TRBV3-1
cdr3_aa: CASSQGPSGSYEQYF
cdr3_nt: TGTGCCAGCAGCCAAGGCCCCTCGGGCTCCTACGAGCAGTACTTC

clone_size: few
j_call: TRBJ2-1
d_call: NA
v_call: TRBV6-2/TRBV6-3
cdr3_aa: CASSQSNEQFF
cdr3_nt: TGTGCCAGCAGTCAGAGCAATGAGCAGTTCTTC

clone_size: NA
j_call: TRBJ1-1
d_call: NA
v_call: TRBV20-1
cdr3_aa: CSASSSGGMNTEAFF
cdr3_nt: TGCAGTGCTAGTTCCTCGGGGGGGATGAACACTGAAGCTTTCTTT

clone_size: few
j_call: TRBJ1-2
d_call: TRBD1
v_call: TRBV27
cdr3_aa: CASRPTGGSGYTF
cdr3_nt: TGTGCCAGCAGGCCTACAGGGGGTTCTGGCTACACCTTC

clone_size: NA
j_call: TRBJ2-1
d_call: TRBD2
v_call: TRBV7-6
cdr3_aa: CASSLDLKGTSGISSYNEQFF
cdr3_nt: TGTGCCAGCAGCTTAGATCTAAAGGGGACTAGCGGGATTAGCTCCTACAATGAGCAGTTCTTC

clone_size: NA
j_call: TRBJ2-5
d_call: NA
v_call: TRBV6-6
cdr3_aa: CASSYGGATQYF
cdr3_nt: TGTGCCAGCAGTTACGGAGGAGCGACCCAGTACTTC

clone_size: NA
j_call: TRBJ2-3
d_call: NA
v_call: TRBV18
cdr3_aa: CASSPSGPKDTQYF
cdr3_nt: TGTGCCAGCTCACCTAGCGGCCCGAAGGATACGCAGTATTTT

clone_size: many
j_call: TRBJ2-7
d_call: TRBD1
v_call: TRBV7-9
cdr3_aa: CASSFSGTGGEQYF
cdr3_nt: TGTGCCAGCAGCTTTTCGGGGACAGGGGGCGAGCAGTACTTC

clone_size: NA
j_call: TRBJ2-1
d_call: NA
v_call: TRBV6-6
cdr3_aa: CASSRGTTYNEQFF
cdr3_nt: TGTGCCAGCAGTCGGGGGACAACCTACAATGAGCAGTTCTTC

clone_size: NA
j_call: TRBJ2-1
d_call: NA
v_call: TRBV14
cdr3_aa: CASSQLSFEQFF
cdr3_nt: TGTGCCAGCAGCCAGTTAAGCTTTGAGCAGTTCTTC

clone_size: many
j_call: TRBJ2-3
d_call: TRBD2
v_call: TRBV7-2
cdr3_aa: CASSSRGTSGTDTQYF
cdr3_nt: TGTGCCAGCAGCTCGCGTGGGACTAGCGGCACAGATACGCAGTATTTT

clone_size: few
j_call: TRBJ2-3
d_call: NA
v_call: TRBV7-8
cdr3_aa: CASSLEGASSSTDTQYF
cdr3_nt: TGTGCCAGCAGCTTAGAAGGAGCTAGCTCTAGCACAGATACGCAGTATTTT

clone_size: NA
j_call: TRBJ1-5
d_call: TRBD1
v_call: TRBV28
cdr3_aa: CASNPRDRGTQPQHF
cdr3_nt: TGTGCCAGCAACCCCCGGGACAGGGGGACTCAGCCCCAGCATTTT

clone_size: many
j_call: TRBJ2-2
d_call: NA
v_call: TRBV7-9
cdr3_aa: CASSTNRDRAPGELFF
cdr3_nt: TGTGCCAGCAGCACCAACCGGGACCGGGCGCCCGGGGAGCTGTTTTTT

clone_size: many
j_call: TRBJ2-5
d_call: NA
v_call: TRBV7-8
cdr3_aa: CASSFAVQETQYF
cdr3_nt: TGTGCCAGCAGCTTTGCAGTCCAAGAGACCCAGTACTTC

clone_size: NA
j_call: TRBJ2-7
d_call: TRBD1
v_call: TRBV6-2/TRBV6-3
cdr3_aa: CASSPVSGQGPYEQYF
cdr3_nt: TGTGCCAGCAGCCCTGTTTCCGGACAGGGGCCCTACGAGCAGTACTTC

clone_size: few
j_call: TRBJ1-1
d_call: TRBD1
v_call: TRBV2
cdr3_aa: CASSERGQEIGLQTEAFF
cdr3_nt: TGTGCCAGCAGTGAAAGGGGACAGGAGATAGGGCTCCAGACTGAAGCTTTCTTT